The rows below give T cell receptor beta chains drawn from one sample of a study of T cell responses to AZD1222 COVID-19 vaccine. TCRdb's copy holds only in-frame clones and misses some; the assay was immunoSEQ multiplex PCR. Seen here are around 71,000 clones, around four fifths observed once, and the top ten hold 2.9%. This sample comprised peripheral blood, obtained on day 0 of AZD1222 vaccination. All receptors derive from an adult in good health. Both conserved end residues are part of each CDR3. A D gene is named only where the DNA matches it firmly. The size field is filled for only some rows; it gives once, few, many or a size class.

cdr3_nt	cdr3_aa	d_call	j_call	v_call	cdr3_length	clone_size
TGTGCCAGCAGCAGGTCTTCGGGGACGCAGGGGACCCAGTACTTC	CASSRSSGTQGTQYF	-	TRBJ2-5	TRBV7-2	15	-
TGTGCCAGCAGTTGGGGGGGTAAAGGACGTCAGCCCCAGCATTTT	CASSWGGKGRQPQHF	-	TRBJ1-5	TRBV6-2/TRBV6-3	15	-
TGTGCCAGCTCACCACAGCATGATTCACCCCTCCACTTT	CASSPQHDSPLHF	-	TRBJ1-6	TRBV18	13	-
TGTGCCAGCAGCGTAAACCTCGACTGGACTGAGCAGTTCTTC	CASSVNLDWTEQFF	-	TRBJ2-1	TRBV9	14	once
TGTGCTAGTGGTTTGGCTAGCGGGGGAAGGTATGAGCAGTTCTTC	CASGLASGGRYEQFF	TRBD2	TRBJ2-1	TRBV12-5	15	-
TGTGCCAGCAGTTCCGGACAGGGGGTTTACGAGCAGTACTTC	CASSSGQGVYEQYF	TRBD1	TRBJ2-7	TRBV28	14	-
TGTGCCATCAGTGGACAGGAGAACACTGAAGCTTTCTTT	CAISGQENTEAFF	-	TRBJ1-1	TRBV10-3	13	few
TGTGCCTGGAGTGGCGGGGGCAACCAAGAGACCCAGTACTTC	CAWSGGGNQETQYF	-	TRBJ2-5	TRBV30	14	once
TGTGCCAGCAGCGGCAGGGGGAATAATTCACCCCTCCACTTT	CASSGRGNNSPLHF	TRBD1	TRBJ1-6	TRBV11-2	14	many
TGTGCCAGCTCATCTGGCAGGGATGGCTACGAGCAGTACTTC	CASSSGRDGYEQYF	-	TRBJ2-7	TRBV18	14	-
TGTGCCAGCAGTGAAGCTGAGGGGCTTATCATAGATACGCAGTATTTT	CASSEAEGLIIDTQYF	-	TRBJ2-3	TRBV2	16	-
TGCAGCGTTGAAGACTACGCGCTGGGATCCGGGGAGCTGTTTTTT	CSVEDYALGSGELFF	-	TRBJ2-2	TRBV29-1	15	few
TGTGCCAGCAGCCTAGGACGGGGGGTGGGCAATCAGCCCCAGCATTTT	CASSLGRGVGNQPQHF	-	TRBJ1-5	TRBV5-8	16	-
TGTGCCAGCAGTGTATCAGGCCGCCAGCCCCAGCATTTT	CASSVSGRQPQHF	-	TRBJ1-5	TRBV2	13	-
TGTGCCAGCTCACCACGAGGGACCGACCGATGGGGTTCTGAAGCTTTCTTT	CASSPRGTDRWGSEAFF	-	TRBJ1-1	TRBV18	17	-
TGTGCCAGCAGCTCGGGGACAGGGGAAAACATTCAGTACTTC	CASSSGTGENIQYF	TRBD1	TRBJ2-4	TRBV7-2	14	once
TGTGCCAGCAGTTCCCGACAGGGGGCAATCACAGATACGCAGTATTTT	CASSSRQGAITDTQYF	TRBD1	TRBJ2-3	TRBV6-5	16	few
TGCGCCAGCAGCCGCTCCGGGACAAGGAATGAAAAACTGTTTTTT	CASSRSGTRNEKLFF	-	TRBJ1-4	TRBV4-3	15	few
TGTGCCAGCAGCTTAGAACGATACGGGAAAACCTTC	CASSLERYGKTF	-	TRBJ1-2	TRBV7-2	12	-
TGTGCCAGCAGCCCCACCAGCAATGAGCAGTTCTTC	CASSPTSNEQFF	-	TRBJ2-1	TRBV7-8	12	-
TGTGCCACGGGACAAATGAACACTGAAGCTTTCTTT	CATGQMNTEAFF	-	TRBJ1-1	TRBV19	12	-
TGTGCCAGCAGCTTCCCAGGGTATCAGCCCCAGCATTTT	CASSFPGYQPQHF	-	TRBJ1-5	TRBV3-1/TRBV3-2	13	-
TGTGCCAGCAGCTTGGCGGGGCTGGGAGCGGGGGGGCTCACAGATACGCAGTATTTT	CASSLAGLGAGGLTDTQYF	TRBD2	TRBJ2-3	TRBV5-5	19	-
TGTGCCAGCAGCCAGGACTGGGGGAATGAGCAGTTCTTC	CASSQDWGNEQFF	-	TRBJ2-1	TRBV7-9	13	-
TGTGCCAGCACCCGGGGCACCTACGAGCAGTACTTC	CASTRGTYEQYF	-	TRBJ2-7	TRBV6-4	12	-
TGTGCCAGCAGCTCAGGACTAGCGGGTTACCGGCCGTGGGAGCAGTACTTC	CASSSGLAGYRPWEQYF	TRBD2	TRBJ2-7	TRBV7-2	17	-
TGTGCCAGCTCATTGGACAGGTTCTACGAGCAGTACTTC	CASSLDRFYEQYF	TRBD1	TRBJ2-7	TRBV18	13	-
TGTGCCAGCAGCCAAGTAGCGGGGGGTGTTGGGGAGCAGTACTTC	CASSQVAGGVGEQYF	TRBD2	TRBJ2-7	TRBV3-1/TRBV3-2	15	-
TGTGCCACCAGCACACGGACTACGGGGGAGACCCAGTACTTC	CATSTRTTGETQYF	-	TRBJ2-5	TRBV15	14	-